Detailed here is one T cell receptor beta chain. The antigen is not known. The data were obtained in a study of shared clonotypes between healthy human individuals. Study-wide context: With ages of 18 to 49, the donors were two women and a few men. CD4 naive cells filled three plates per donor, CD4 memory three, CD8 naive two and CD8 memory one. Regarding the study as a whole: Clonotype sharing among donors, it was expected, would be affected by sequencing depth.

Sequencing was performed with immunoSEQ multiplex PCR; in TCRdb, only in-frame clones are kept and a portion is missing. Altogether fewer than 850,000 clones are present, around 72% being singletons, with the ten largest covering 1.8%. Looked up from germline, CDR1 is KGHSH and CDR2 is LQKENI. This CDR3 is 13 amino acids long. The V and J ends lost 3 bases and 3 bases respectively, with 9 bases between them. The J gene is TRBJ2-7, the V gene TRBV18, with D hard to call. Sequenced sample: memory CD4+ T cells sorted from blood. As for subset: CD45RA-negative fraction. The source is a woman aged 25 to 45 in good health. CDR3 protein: CASSPAPYYEQYF. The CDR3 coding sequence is TGTGCCAGCTCACCGGCCCCATACTACGAGCAGTACTTC.